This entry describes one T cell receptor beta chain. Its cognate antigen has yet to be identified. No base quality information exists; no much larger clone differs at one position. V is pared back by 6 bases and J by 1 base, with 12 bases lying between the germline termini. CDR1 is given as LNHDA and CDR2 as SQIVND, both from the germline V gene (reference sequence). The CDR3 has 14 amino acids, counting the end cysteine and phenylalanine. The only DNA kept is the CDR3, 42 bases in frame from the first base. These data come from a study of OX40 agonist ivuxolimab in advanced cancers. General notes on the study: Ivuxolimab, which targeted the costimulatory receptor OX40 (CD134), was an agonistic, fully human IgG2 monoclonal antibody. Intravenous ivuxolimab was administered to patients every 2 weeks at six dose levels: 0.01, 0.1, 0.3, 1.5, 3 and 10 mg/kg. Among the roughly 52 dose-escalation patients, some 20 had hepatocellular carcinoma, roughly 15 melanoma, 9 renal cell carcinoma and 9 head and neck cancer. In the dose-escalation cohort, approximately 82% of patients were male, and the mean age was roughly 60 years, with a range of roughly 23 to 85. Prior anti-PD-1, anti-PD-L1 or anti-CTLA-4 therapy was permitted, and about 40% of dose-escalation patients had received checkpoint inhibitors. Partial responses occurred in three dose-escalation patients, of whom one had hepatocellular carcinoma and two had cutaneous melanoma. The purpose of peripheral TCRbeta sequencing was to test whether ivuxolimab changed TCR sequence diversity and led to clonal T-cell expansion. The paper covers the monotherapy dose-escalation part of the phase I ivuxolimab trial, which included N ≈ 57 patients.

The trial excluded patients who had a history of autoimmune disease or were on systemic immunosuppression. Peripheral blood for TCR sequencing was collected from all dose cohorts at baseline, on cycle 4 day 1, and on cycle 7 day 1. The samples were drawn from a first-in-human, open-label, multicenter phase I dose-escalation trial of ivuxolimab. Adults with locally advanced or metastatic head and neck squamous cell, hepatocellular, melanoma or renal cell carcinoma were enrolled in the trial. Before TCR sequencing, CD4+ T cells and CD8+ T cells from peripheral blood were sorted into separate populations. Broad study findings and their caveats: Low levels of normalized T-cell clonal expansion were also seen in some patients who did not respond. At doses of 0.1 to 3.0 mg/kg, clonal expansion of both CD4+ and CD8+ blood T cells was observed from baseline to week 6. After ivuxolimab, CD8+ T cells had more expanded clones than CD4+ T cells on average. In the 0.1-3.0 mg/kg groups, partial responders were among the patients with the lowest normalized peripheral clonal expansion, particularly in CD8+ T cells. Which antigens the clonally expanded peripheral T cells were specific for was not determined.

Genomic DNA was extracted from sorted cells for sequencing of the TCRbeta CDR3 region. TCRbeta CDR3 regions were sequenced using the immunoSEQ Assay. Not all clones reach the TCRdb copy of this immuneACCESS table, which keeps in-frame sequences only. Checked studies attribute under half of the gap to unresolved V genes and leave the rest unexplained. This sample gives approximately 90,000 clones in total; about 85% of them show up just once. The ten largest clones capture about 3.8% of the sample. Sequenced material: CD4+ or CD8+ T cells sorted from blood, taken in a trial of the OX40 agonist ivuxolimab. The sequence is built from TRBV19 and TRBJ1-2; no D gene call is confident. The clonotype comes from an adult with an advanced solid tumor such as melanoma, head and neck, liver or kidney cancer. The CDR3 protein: CASSRGEHNYGYTF. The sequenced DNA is TGTGCCAGTAGCCGCGGAGAGCATAACTATGGCTACACCTTC.